Listed below are T cell receptor beta chains from one sample, sequenced in a study of blood T cell repertoires in COVID-19. The assay was immunoSEQ multiplex PCR, and TCRdb's table has in-frame clones only and misses some. The table shows roughly 300,000 clones, with roughly 90% occurring only once. The sequenced material came from PBMCs or T cells enriched from blood (not recorded which). The receptor source for this set is a woman between 25 and 40 years old who had recovered from COVID-19. CDR3s include the opening cysteine and the closing phenylalanine or tryptophan. D genes are given only for firm matches. Size is stated for part of the rows, as once, few or many counts, or as a class when the clone is expanded.

-	TRBV20-1	TRBJ2-1	-	CSAIIRDSQFF	TGCAGTGCTATAATCCGGGACTCACAGTTCTTC
-	TRBV28	TRBJ1-2	-	CASSLFSSYGYTF	TGTGCCAGCAGTTTGTTTTCTTCCTATGGCTACACCTTC
TRBD1	TRBV2	TRBJ1-1	-	CASTTGVTEAFF	TGTGCCAGCACTACAGGGGTCACTGAAGCTTTCTTT
TRBD1	TRBV5-1	TRBJ2-5	-	CASSLGGQEETQYF	TGCGCCAGCAGCTTGGGAGGACAGGAGGAGACCCAGTACTTC
TRBD1	TRBV30	TRBJ2-1	-	CAWTNRGEYNEQFF	TGTGCCTGGACGAACAGGGGGGAGTACAATGAGCAGTTCTTC
TRBD2	TRBV4-1	TRBJ2-1	-	CASSHSSGGAYNEQFF	TGCGCCAGCAGCCACAGTAGCGGGGGGGCCTACAATGAGCAGTTCTTC
TRBD2	TRBV28	TRBJ2-1	-	CASSPGLAGVNEQFF	TGTGCCAGCAGCCCAGGACTAGCGGGGGTCAATGAGCAGTTCTTC
-	TRBV5-6	TRBJ2-2	once	CASSLRTTSGGPTGELFF	TGTGCCAGCAGCTTAAGGACAACTTCCGGGGGGCCCACCGGGGAGCTGTTTTTT
-	TRBV5-1	TRBJ1-3	-	CASSFAGQGNTIYF	TGCGCCAGCAGCTTCGCGGGGCAAGGAAACACCATATATTTT
-	TRBV6-5	TRBJ1-2	-	CASSRGSYPYGYTF	TGTGCCAGCAGTCGAGGATCGTACCCCTATGGCTACACCTTC
TRBD2	TRBV7-2	TRBJ2-5	-	CASSSLAGGRETQYF	TGTGCCAGCAGCAGCCTAGCGGGGGGGCGGGAGACCCAGTACTTC
TRBD1	TRBV18	TRBJ1-3	once	CASSPGQPSSGNTIYF	TGTGCCAGCTCACCGGGACAGCCTAGCTCTGGAAACACCATATATTTT
-	TRBV1	TRBJ2-1	-	CTSRLPGLAQFF	TGCACCAGCAGGCTCCCGGGACTAGCGCAGTTCTTC
-	TRBV7-2	TRBJ1-5	-	CASSLSVNQPQHF	TGTGCCAGCAGCTTATCGGTCAATCAGCCCCAGCATTTT
-	TRBV25-1	TRBJ1-1	-	CASSLGGREAFF	TGTGCCAGCAGCCTGGGGGGGAGGGAAGCTTTCTTT
TRBD1	TRBV6-5	TRBJ2-3	-	CATRQGKHTQYF	TGTGCCACCCGACAGGGTAAACATACGCAGTATTTT
TRBD2	TRBV18	TRBJ2-1	-	CASSPPGLAGGDGEQFF	TGTGCCAGCTCACCACCAGGGCTAGCGGGAGGGGACGGCGAGCAGTTCTTC
-	TRBV6-5	TRBJ2-7	-	CASGLSSYEQYF	TGTGCCAGCGGTTTGAGCTCCTACGAGCAGTACTTC
TRBD2	TRBV19	TRBJ2-7	-	CASTSGAPYEQYF	TGTGCCAGTACTAGCGGGGCCCCCTACGAGCAGTACTTC
-	TRBV27	TRBJ1-6	-	CASSPGLGWDSPLHF	TGTGCCAGCAGTCCGGGACTAGGGTGGGATTCACCCCTCCACTTT